The 5 T cell receptor beta chains listed next were all sequenced from one sample in a study of naive and memory T cell subsets. These receptors lack a known antigen. Study-level points and caveats: A few larger clonotypes appeared in naive repertoires, especially CD8, possibly memory cells re-expressing CD45RA.

Both TRBC1 and TRBC2 were covered by a beta constant-region primer of two equimolar oligonucleotides. The ligated cDNA underwent four PCR rounds using SP2 and nested alpha and beta constant-region primers. TCRdb ran MiXCR on the UMI-ligation and nested PCR reads and lists one entry per CDR3 protein. The table lists around 83,000 distinct CDR3 sequences, around 10% of them singletons. Sequenced: naive CD4+ T cells from blood. The origin of the receptors is a human donor in good health.

This clonotype was seen a handful of times. The rearrangement uses TRBV20-1 and TRBJ2-7; D not certain. This CDR3 is 14 amino acids long. Germline CDR1 DFQATT, CDR2 SNEGSKA (reference sequence). The V end lost 3 bases, the J end lost 0 bases, and 12 bases lay between the germline ends. The CDR3 here is CSARASGNSYEQYF. Written as DNA, the CDR3 is TGCAGTGCTAGGGCCTCAGGAAACTCCTACGAGCAGTACTTC.

V gene TRBV20-1 combines with J gene TRBJ2-5, with D maybe TRBD2 (5 bases). The germline gives CDR1 DFQATT, CDR2 SNEGSKA (reference sequence). The CDR3 sequence is 14 residues long. V was pared by 0 bases and J by 5 bases, with 13 bases between. CDR3 nucleotide sequence: TGCAGTGCTAGAGACAGGTCTAGAGGGGAGACCCAGTACTTC. This sequence encodes CSARDRSRGETQYF.

The rearrangement uses TRBV20-1 and TRBJ2-3; D is perhaps TRBD2 (6 bases). The germline gives CDR1 DFQATT, CDR2 SNEGSKA (reference sequence). The V gene lost 4 bases and the J gene lost 0 bases, with 14 bases spanning the gap. The CDR3 runs to 15 residues. The CDR3: CSAKKGGTSTDTQYF. In DNA form, the CDR3 reads TGCAGTGCTAAAAAGGGCGGGACTAGCACAGATACGCAGTATTTT.

This clonotype was seen ten or more times. The chain links TRBV11-2 to TRBJ2-1; 10 bases align to TRBD2. Germline values: CDR1 SGHAT, CDR2 FQNNGV. The CDR3 contains 20 residues. The ends lost 3 bases at V and 3 bases at J; junction bases unmatched: 17. The CDR3 DNA reads TGTGCCAGCAGCTTGGAGGGCCTAGCGGGAGCCCTGTACCGCTACAATGAGCAGTTCTTC. It specifies CASSLEGLAGALYRYNEQFF.

The chain links TRBV6-6 to TRBJ2-1, with no clear D. Looked up from germline, CDR1 is MNHNY and CDR2 is SVGAGI (reference sequence). V lost 6 bases, J lost 6 bases, and 9 bases lay in between. This CDR3 contains 12 residues. CDR3 protein: CASSPWGNEQFF. The DNA of the CDR3 is TGTGCCAGCAGCCCCTGGGGCAATGAGCAGTTCTTC.